The sample holds one count of the clone carrying this T cell receptor (beta chain). The data were taken from a study of T cell changes during pregnancy in multiple sclerosis. TCRdb keeps only in-frame clones here, not all; method: immunoSEQ multiplex PCR. The data hold about 70,000 clones, with about 90% observed a single time. Source: CD4+ T cells from peripheral blood mononuclear cells, taken after pregnancy. This TCR came from a female donor with multiple sclerosis, enrolled in a pregnancy study.

CDR3 nucleotide sequence: TGTGCCAGCAGTTCCCCCCCTCCGAAGGAGTATGAAGCTTTCTTT. Protein sequence: CASSSPPPKEYEAFF. The chain is built from TRBV28 and TRBJ1-1, with unresolved D. Germline V gives CDR1 MDHEN, CDR2 SYDVKM. The CDR3 is 15 amino acids. Trimming shortened V by 4 bases and J by 7 bases, and 19 bases separated the two germline ends.